The 24 T cell receptor beta chains reported below all come from one sample, sequenced in a study of blood T cell repertoires in COVID-19. Measured with immunoSEQ multiplex PCR; TCRdb has only the in-frame clones, and not every one. The profile shows fewer than 150,000 clones, about 80% of them singletons. The sequencing input was peripheral blood. These receptor sequences come from a human donor in a cohort sampled during active COVID-19.

This clone came up a few times. The CDR3, as DNA: TGTGCCAGCAGCGGAGCGGGGGGCCTACAGGGGTACGAGCAGTACTTC. Protein product: CASSGAGGLQGYEQYF. The chain is built from TRBV9 and TRBJ2-7; TRBD2 agrees at 9 bases. CDR1 is SGDLS, CDR2 YYNGEE, per germline. The CDR3 has 16 residues. J lost 4 bases, V lost 3 bases, and 11 bases had no gene match.

The chain links TRBV5-1 to TRBJ2-5; 7 nucleotides align to TRBD1. Germline V gives CDR1 SGHRS, CDR2 YFSETQ. There are 15 residues in the CDR3. Losses at the gene ends were 3 bases for V and 1 base for J; bases not matched to a gene: 6. The CDR3 nucleotides read TGCGCCAGCAGCTGGGGGACAGTCCTCCAAGAGACCCAGTACTTC. It translates to CASSWGTVLQETQYF.

The chain links TRBV20-1 to TRBJ2-2; D might be TRBD1 (5 bases). Trimming removed 3 bases at V and 7 bases at J, with 12 bases between. The CDR3 is 13 residues long. Per the germline V gene, CDR1 is DFQATT and CDR2 is SNEGSKA (reference sequence). CDR3 nucleotide sequence: TGCAGTGCTAGTCACAGGTCGAACGGGGAGCTGTTTTTT. Translation gives CSASHRSNGELFF.

The V gene is TRBV9, the J gene TRBJ2-5; perhaps TRBD2 as D (6 bases). V was pared by 0 bases and J by 3 bases, with 6 bases between. This CDR3 has 13 amino acids. Germline values: CDR1 SGDLS, CDR2 YYNGEE. The CDR3: CASSVAGEETQYF. As DNA, the CDR3 is TGTGCCAGCAGCGTAGCGGGGGAAGAGACCCAGTACTTC.

The rearrangement uses TRBV10-3 and TRBJ1-6; possibly TRBD1 for D (5 bases). V dropped 10 bases and J dropped 5 bases, with 12 bases sitting between them. CDR1 is ENHRY and CDR2 is SYGVKD in the germline V gene. This CDR3 is 13 amino acids long. CDR3 sequence reads: CATAGTDNSPLHF. DNA for the CDR3: TGTGCCACGGCCGGGACTGATAATTCACCCCTCCACTTT.

J is TRBJ1-2 and V is TRBV19, with D hard to call. This CDR3 is 17 amino acids long. Trimming shortened V by 7 bases and J by 4 bases, and 25 bases separated the two germline ends. Germline CDR1 and CDR2: LNHDA and SQIVND (reference sequence). The CDR3 sequence is CASTTKPRGGYSYGYTF. CDR3 nucleotides: TGTGCCAGTACCACCAAACCCCGGGGAGGATACTCCTATGGCTACACCTTC.

CDR3 bases: TGTGCCAGCAATAGCGCGGGAGATCGGCAGCCCCAGCATTTT. As protein: CASNSAGDRQPQHF. The chain carries TRBV7-9 and TRBJ1-5; unclear D gene. CDR3 length: 14 amino acids. V was trimmed by 7 bases and J by 7 bases, leaving 17 bases between them. Looked up from germline, CDR1 is SEHNR and CDR2 is FQNEAQ (reference sequence).

This chain joins TRBV18 and TRBJ2-7; tentative D call: TRBD2 (5 bases). This CDR3 region has 14 residues. The V and J ends lost 0 bases and 4 bases respectively, with 10 bases between them. From germline, CDR1 is KGHSH and CDR2 LQKENI. CDR3 loop: CASSPPEAQYEQYF. The CDR3 region has the DNA TGTGCCAGCTCACCACCGGAGGCCCAGTACGAGCAGTACTTC.

The gene calls are TRBV6-5 and TRBJ2-3, with TRBD1 as a possible D gene (6 bases). Trimming removed 7 bases from V and 5 bases from J, with 13 bases in between. This CDR3 comprises 13 residues. Germline V gene sequence: CDR1 MNHEY, CDR2 SVGAGI. This CDR3 is CASNRGSRDTQYF. For the CDR3, the DNA is TGTGCCAGCAATAGGGGGTCTAGAGATACGCAGTATTTT.

A few counts support this clone. V usage is TRBV7-2 and J usage is TRBJ1-1, with 8 bases lining up with TRBD1. This CDR3 has 13 residues. Trimming took 1 base from V and 5 from J; bases not matched to a gene: 0. Germline V lookup: CDR1 SGHTA, CDR2 FQGNSA. In DNA, the CDR3 is TGTGCCAGCAGCTTAGGGACAGGGACTGAAGCTTTCTTT. Protein: CASSLGTGTEAFF.

The gene calls are TRBV29-1 and TRBJ2-2; 7 nucleotides match TRBD2. V lost 0 bases, J lost 4 bases, and 8 bases stayed unmatched. In germline, CDR1 is SQVTM, CDR2 ANQGSEA. The CDR3 is 16 residues long. This chain's CDR3 is CSVEDWGREGTGELFF. Written as DNA, the CDR3 is TGCAGCGTTGAAGATTGGGGCAGGGAGGGCACCGGGGAGCTGTTTTTT.

This chain connects TRBV2 to TRBJ2-5; 9 positions agree with TRBD2. The germline CDR1 and CDR2 sequences are SNHLY and FYNNEI. The ends lost 10 bases at V and 2 bases at J; junction bases unmatched: 5. The CDR3 loop spans 13 amino acids. The CDR3 loop reads CAIATSGQETQYF. CDR3 bases: TGTGCCATCGCCACTAGCGGGCAAGAGACCCAGTACTTC. The full variable domain, with the rest looked up from reference TRBV2 and TRBJ2-5, is EPEVTQTPSHQVTQMGQEVILRCVPISNHLYFYWYRQILGQKVEFLVSFYNNEISEKSEIFDDQFSVERPDGSNFTLKIRSTKLEDSAMYFCAIATSGQETQYFGPGTRLLVL.

The V and J genes are TRBV7-2 and TRBJ2-3, with 8 nucleotides matching TRBD2. The V and J ends lost 7 bases and 9 bases, in that order; junction bases with no gene match: 21. CDR3 length: 17 residues. Germline assignment: CDR1 SGHTA and CDR2 FQGNSA. Here the CDR3 DNA reads TGTGCCAGCACCCTAGACGGCGCAAGCGGGGGAGCGCGCACGCAGTATTTT. Protein sequence: CASTLDGASGGARTQYF.

This chain links TRBV14 with TRBJ2-2; 7 bases are shared with TRBD1. Germline CDR1 reads SGHDN; CDR2 reads FVKESK. The CDR3 runs to 17 residues. Germline trimming cut 0 bases from V and 4 bases from J; bases unmatched to any gene: 8. In DNA form, the CDR3 reads TGTGCCAGCAGCCAAGATAGCGAGGGGGCGGCCACCGGGGAGCTGTTTTTT. Translation gives CASSQDSEGAATGELFF.

The V gene is TRBV7-8, the J gene TRBJ2-3; the D is unclear. The CDR3 loop spans 13 amino acids. Germline CDR1 SGHVS, CDR2 FQNEAQ. The V end lost 5 bases, the J end lost 5 bases, and 11 bases lay between the germline ends. CDR3 amino acids: CASSPVRQDTQYF. The CDR3 DNA reads as TGTGCCAGCAGCCCAGTCAGGCAAGATACGCAGTATTTT. The variable domain in full, completed from reference TRBV7-8 and TRBJ2-3, reads GAGVSQSPRYKVAKRGQDVALRCDPISGHVSLFWYQQALGQGPEFLTYFQNEAQLDKSGLPSDRFFAERPEGSVSTLKIQRTQQEDSAVYLCASSPVRQDTQYFGPGTRLTVL.

V gene TRBV11-2 combines with J gene TRBJ2-3, with 7 bases lining up with TRBD2. J was trimmed by 2 bases and V by 2 bases; bases with no gene match: 1. CDR1 and CDR2 from the germline V gene are SGHAT and FQNNGV. CDR3 size: 14 residues. The chain's CDR3 is CASSLLAVTDTQYF. The CDR3 nucleotides read TGTGCCAGCAGCTTACTAGCGGTCACAGATACGCAGTATTTT.

This clone appeared a single time. The chain has TRBV5-5 and TRBJ2-7; 7 bases match TRBD1. The CDR3 is 13 residues long. Germline CDR1 SGHKS, CDR2 YYEKEE (reference sequence). V was pared by 2 bases and J by 5 bases, with 4 bases of the junction left unmatched. In nucleotides, the CDR3 is TGTGCCAGCAGCTTAAGAGGGGGCGACGAGCAGTACTTC. Protein: CASSLRGGDEQYF.

The CDR3 nucleotides read TGTGCCAGCAGCCCGTCGCGGGCCTACACCTTC. Its protein product is CASSPSRAYTF. J is TRBJ1-2 and V is TRBV7-2; D is unclear. Trimming removed 5 bases from V and 10 bases from J, with 11 bases in between. The CDR3 is 11 amino acids. Germline V CDR1 and CDR2: SGHTA, FQGNSA.

The rearrangement uses TRBV2 and TRBJ1-5, with 8 bases matching TRBD1. The CDR3 is 15 residues long. The J segment lost 2 bases and the V segment lost 6 bases, leaving 6 bases of the junction unmatched. Germline V CDR1 and CDR2: SNHLY, FYNNEI. The CDR3 spells CASRSQTGGNQPQHF. In DNA, the CDR3 is TGTGCCAGCAGATCCCAGACAGGGGGCAATCAGCCCCAGCATTTT.

The genes are TRBV5-6 and TRBJ1-3, with D unclear. There are 13 residues in the CDR3. The V gene lost 6 bases and the J gene lost 4 bases, with 11 bases spanning the gap. In germline, CDR1 is SGHDT, CDR2 YYEEEE. CDR3 DNA: TGTGCCAGCACCCCCCAGGAAGGAAACACCATATATTTT. Protein product: CASTPQEGNTIYF.

The chain employs TRBV29-1 and TRBJ2-7, with no clear D. The germline V gene encodes CDR1 SQVTM and CDR2 ANQGSEA. The ends were cut back, 5 bases at V and 0 bases at J, with 8 bases in the middle. The CDR3 is 12 residues long. CDR3: CSVSENSYEQYF. CDR3 in DNA: TGCAGCGTTTCGGAGAACTCCTACGAGCAGTACTTC.

This rearrangement joins TRBV10-3 to TRBJ1-6; D may be TRBD1 (6 bases). Germline CDR1 ENHRY, CDR2 SYGVKD. The CDR3 spans 15 residues. V lost 2 bases and J lost 7, with 12 bases in between. This chain's CDR3 is CAISETGMGNSPLHF. The CDR3 DNA reads as TGTGCCATCAGTGAGACAGGGATGGGGAATTCACCCCTCCACTTT.

The chain is built from TRBV6-6 and TRBJ2-3; a weak D match, TRBD2 (7 bases). The length of the CDR3 is 15 residues. Trimming shortened V by 4 bases and J by 2 bases, and 13 bases separated the two germline ends. Germline lookup yields CDR1 MNHNY and CDR2 SVGAGI (reference sequence). CDR3 loop: CASSLQGGTTDTQYF. The CDR3 bases are TGTGCCAGCAGTTTACAGGGAGGGACCACAGATACGCAGTATTTT.

As to this clone: Other DNA sequences in the sample encode the same CDR3. The chain employs TRBV5-1 and TRBJ2-3; D is perhaps TRBD2 (7 bases). Germline V gene sequence: CDR1 SGHRS, CDR2 YFSETQ. The CDR3 has 14 amino acids. V gave up 4 bases and J gave up 3 bases, with 12 bases separating them. The DNA of the CDR3 is TGCGCCAGCAGCGGGGGGGCCCGAACAGATACGCAGTATTTT. Translated: CASSGGARTDTQYF.